This TCR beta chain is from a study of T cell repertoires in cytomegalovirus infection. Study-wide background: Both CMV infection and a matching HLA type were indicated by public TCR beta signatures. Study-wide results and limits: In two of eight donors, the top clonotype was HLA-C-restricted CMV-specific. Summed public TCR beta family frequency identified CMV carriers bearing the relevant HLA.

TCRdb processed the reads anew with MiXCR; each CDR3 protein has one entry. This repertoire shows 480,000 or so distinct CDR3 sequences, around 11% found once; its top ten account for more than 8.5%. This clonotype has only a few counts. Antigen: not known. Trimming took 0 bases from V and 8 from J; bases not matched to a gene: 6. Germline CDR1 reads SGHRS; CDR2 reads YFSETQ. The CDR3 totals 15 residues. The sequence derives from a human donor in good health (CMV status not recorded). Some clones in this sample may be carry-over from other donors' samples. This sequence joins TRBV5-1 and TRBJ2-1; 9 bases map to TRBD2. The specimen sequenced was PBMCs. CDR3 nucleotide sequence: TGCGCCAGCAGCTTGGCCCGGGGCGGGAGGGATGAGCAGTTCTTC. It yields the protein CASSLARGGRDEQFF.